One T cell receptor (beta chain) is described in this entry. Its antigen remains unidentified. Germline lookup yields CDR1 SQVTM and CDR2 ANQGSEA. The junction had 5 bases not matched to a gene; V was cut back by 7 bases and J by 5 bases. The CDR3 has 14 amino acids. This table comes from immunoSEQ multiplex PCR, and its TCRdb copy is limited to in-frame clones, with some not included. The data show roughly 650,000 clones, about 96% seen once. Terminally differentiated effector memory CD45RA+ cells were left out of the naive CD8 fraction, which was CD45RO-negative and positively selected for CCR7. This specimen comes from a study of shared clonotypes between healthy human individuals. Broader study findings: A few donors shared about 4.5% of their naive CD4 clonotypes.

The chain recombines TRBV29-1 with TRBJ2-3; TRBD2 aligns across 14 bases. This clonotype was sampled from a woman in her 30s in good health. The sequencing sample was made of naive CD8+ T cells sorted from blood. CDR3 in amino acids: CSAIGTSGGDTQYF. The CDR3 DNA follows: TGCAGCGCCATTGGGACTAGCGGGGGAGATACGCAGTATTTT.